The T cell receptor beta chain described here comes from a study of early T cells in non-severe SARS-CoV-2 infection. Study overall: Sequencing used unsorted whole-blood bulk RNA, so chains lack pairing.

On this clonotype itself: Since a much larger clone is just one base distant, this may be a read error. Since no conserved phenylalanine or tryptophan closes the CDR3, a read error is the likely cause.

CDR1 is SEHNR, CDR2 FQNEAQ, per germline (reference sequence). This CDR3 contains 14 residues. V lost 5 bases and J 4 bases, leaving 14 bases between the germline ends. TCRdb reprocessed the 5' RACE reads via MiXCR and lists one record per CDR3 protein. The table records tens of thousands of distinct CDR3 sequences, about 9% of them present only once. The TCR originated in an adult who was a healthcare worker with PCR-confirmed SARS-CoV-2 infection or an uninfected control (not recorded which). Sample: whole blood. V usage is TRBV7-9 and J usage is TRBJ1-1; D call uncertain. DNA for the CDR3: TGTGCCAGCAGCCCTTTAAGGGAGAGCACTGAAGCTTTCTCT. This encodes CASSPLRESTEAFS.